One and the same sample provided the 25 T cell receptor beta chains below, sequenced in a study of response to subunit inactivated influenza vaccine. TCRdb passed the RT-PCR reads through MiXCR, listing each CDR3 protein once. The repertoire consists of about 650,000 distinct CDR3 sequences, with about 14% occurring once and the leading ten covering about 7.6%. The sample in question was PBMCs from blood, obtained less than 15 days before vaccination. The receptors were sampled from a man aged 45-65 years who received an inactivated influenza vaccine.

The table lists this clonotype with a few counts. The chain carries TRBV20-1 and TRBJ2-7; TRBD2 agrees at 8 bases. The V and J ends lost 2 bases and 3 bases, in that order; junction bases with no gene match: 12. This CDR3 is 16 amino acids long. From germline, CDR1 is DFQATT and CDR2 SNEGSKA (reference sequence). In DNA, the CDR3 is TGCAGTGCTAGAAATCGAAGGCGGGAGGTCGACTACGAGCAGTACTTC. It specifies CSARNRRREVDYEQYF.

V gene TRBV10-3 combines with J gene TRBJ2-1; possible D gene TRBD2, 6 bases. Between the trimmed V and J ends, which lost 6 bases and 8 bases, there was a span of 8 bases. Germline V gene data show CDR1 as ENHRY and CDR2 as SYGVKD. The CDR3 covers 11 residues. Written as DNA, the CDR3 is TGTGCCATCAGCGGGAGCGATGAGCAGTTCTTC. Its translation: CAISGSDEQFF.

Ten or more counts support this clonotype. The chain uses TRBV5-5 and TRBJ2-2, with D hard to call. CDR1 is SGHKS, CDR2 YYEKEE, per germline (reference sequence). V dropped 3 bases and J dropped 6 bases, with 9 bases sitting between them. This CDR3 comprises 13 residues. The CDR3 DNA reads TGTGCCAGCAGCTACGTACGATCCGGGGAGCTGTTTTTT. This translates into CASSYVRSGELFF.

This clonotype was found once. The chain recombines TRBV7-3 with TRBJ2-3; D might be TRBD2 (5 bases). V was cut by 0 bases and J by 1 base, with 14 bases left in between. This CDR3 comprises 17 residues. The V gene's germline CDR1 is SGHTA and CDR2 FQGTGA. This CDR3 is CASSLTRPGMGTDTQYF. The DNA for the CDR3 is TGTGCCAGCAGCTTAACCCGTCCGGGGATGGGCACAGATACGCAGTATTTT.

The rearrangement uses TRBV30 and TRBJ2-7; D uncertain. The CDR3 covers 13 residues. V was clipped by 2 bases and J by 7 bases, with 15 bases between them. The germline gives CDR1 GTSNPN, CDR2 SVGIG (reference sequence). CDR3 in amino acids: CAWSYPGPREQYF. DNA of the CDR3: TGTGCCTGGAGTTACCCGGGCCCCAGGGAGCAGTACTTC.

The chain employs TRBV28 and TRBJ2-3; 11 positions agree with TRBD2. This CDR3 contains 17 residues. The V and J ends lost 4 bases and 2 bases, in that order; junction bases with no gene match: 8. Germline V gives CDR1 MDHEN, CDR2 SYDVKM. The CDR3 nucleotides are TGTGCCAGCAGTTCCTTCCGACTAGCGGGAAACACAGATACGCAGTATTTT. It translates to CASSSFRLAGNTDTQYF.

This clonotype has just a few counts. The chain carries TRBV4-3 and TRBJ2-3; 10 positions agree with TRBD2. Germline V gene lookup returns CDR1 LGHNA and CDR2 YSLEER. V shed 0 bases, J shed 4 bases, and the junction held 7 bases outside the gene matches. This CDR3 region has 17 residues. The CDR3 spells CASSQDLGLAGADTQYF. The CDR3 coding sequence is TGCGCCAGCAGCCAAGATTTGGGCCTAGCGGGGGCAGATACGCAGTATTTT.

This clonotype was picked up a small number of times. This chain uses TRBV5-6 with TRBJ1-1; TRBD1 aligns across 7 bases. CDR3 length: 16 residues. The V gene end was trimmed by 0 bases and the J gene end by 1 base; junction bases not matched to a gene: 6. Germline values: CDR1 SGHDT, CDR2 YYEEEE. In nucleotides, the CDR3 is TGTGCCAGCAGCTTGGCCCCCGGGACAGCGAACACTGAAGCTTTCTTT. Residues: CASSLAPGTANTEAFF.

This clonotype has a handful of counts. V and J are TRBV6-1 and TRBJ1-5; D gene ambiguous. The CDR3 spans 17 residues. Trimming took 6 bases from V and 3 from J, leaving 21 bases between them. The germline V gene has CDR1 MNHNS and CDR2 SASEGT. CDR3 amino acids: CASSDLHGFILNQPQHF. CDR3 coding DNA: TGTGCCAGCAGCGACCTCCATGGGTTCATCCTCAATCAGCCCCAGCATTTT.

This clonotype was seen more than once but under ten times. The chain employs TRBV12-3 or TRBV12-4 and TRBJ2-4, with 10 bases matching TRBD2. With V trimmed by 6 bases and J by 4 bases, 6 bases remained unmatched. CDR3 length: 15 amino acids. CDR3 sequence: CASRLTSGQKNIQYF. The DNA for the CDR3 is TGTGCCAGCAGATTGACTAGCGGGCAAAAAAACATTCAGTACTTC.

This clonotype was seen a single time. The chain joins TRBV20-1 to TRBJ2-3; no definite D call. V was clipped by 0 bases and J by 6 bases, with 13 bases between them. Germline-derived CDR1 and CDR2 are DFQATT and SNEGSKA (reference sequence). This CDR3 is 14 amino acids long. The CDR3 DNA follows: TGCAGTGCTAGAGATGCCCGAGCGACCGATACGCAGTATTTT. This translates into CSARDARATDTQYF.

There are a few counts of this clonotype. V is TRBV27 and J is TRBJ2-7; perhaps TRBD2 as D (7 bases). Germline V lookup: CDR1 MNHEY, CDR2 SMNVEV (reference sequence). With 0 bases removed from V and 2 bases from J, the gap between germline ends came to 20 bases. There are 18 residues in the CDR3. The CDR3 DNA reads as TGTGCCAGCAGTTTATCGCGAGGGGGGGCTAGCGGAGCCTACGAGCAGTACTTC. Translation gives CASSLSRGGASGAYEQYF.

This clonotype was found a few times. The chain has TRBV3-1 and TRBJ2-3, with D hard to call. Germline CDR1 is LGHDT and CDR2 is YNNKEL (reference sequence). Trimming removed 1 base at V and 2 bases at J, with 13 bases between. The CDR3 totals 16 residues. The CDR3 DNA is TGTGCCAGCAGCCAAGGAATTCGGCACCACACAGATACGCAGTATTTT. This encodes CASSQGIRHHTDTQYF.

This clonotype has a handful of counts. The chain joins TRBV20-1 to TRBJ2-7, with 7 bases aligning to TRBD2. The CDR3 is made up of 17 amino acids. The J segment lost 1 base and the V segment lost 3 bases, leaving 15 bases of the junction unmatched. Germline CDR1 and CDR2: DFQATT and SNEGSKA (reference sequence). In DNA, the CDR3 is TGCAGTGCTAGTGGGGGGGGAGGACCAACTCCTTCCTACGAGCAGTACTTC. It codes for CSASGGGGPTPSYEQYF.

The CDR3 nucleotides read TGCGCCAGCAGCCGAGAACCCCAAGAGACCCAGTACTTC. Translated: CASSREPQETQYF. This chain uses TRBV4-3 with TRBJ2-5; no firm D call. This CDR3 is 13 amino acids long. V was pared by 4 bases and J by 1 base, with 7 bases between. CDR1 is LGHNA and CDR2 is YSLEER in the germline V gene.

The chain recombines TRBV28 with TRBJ2-5; TRBD1 matches 7 bases. Germline CDR1 and CDR2: MDHEN and SYDVKM. The junction had 11 bases not matched to a gene; V was cut back by 5 bases and J by 5 bases. This CDR3 has 15 residues. The CDR3 reads CASSPLEGGRETQYF. The CDR3 region has the DNA TGTGCCAGCAGTCCCCTCGAAGGGGGCCGTGAGACCCAGTACTTC.

CDR3 nucleotide sequence: TGTGCCATCAGTGATCCGGACAGGAACTATGGCTACACCTTC. It yields the protein CAISDPDRNYGYTF. V and J are TRBV10-3 and TRBJ1-2; TRBD1 matches 7 bases. V gave up 3 bases and J gave up 2 bases; unmatched junction bases: 3. This CDR3 spans 14 amino acids. The germline V gene encodes CDR1 ENHRY and CDR2 SYGVKD.

A few counts support this clonotype. The chain recombines TRBV5-1 with TRBJ2-1; D may be TRBD2 (7 bases). CDR1 is SGHRS and CDR2 is YFSETQ in the germline V gene. The CDR3 is 14 residues long. The V end was cut by 7 bases, the J end by 2 bases, with 13 bases between. The CDR3 DNA is TGCGCCAGCGCCCTCGGGGGGCCCTACAATGAGCAGTTCTTC. It codes for CASALGGPYNEQFF.

The chain carries TRBV12-3 or TRBV12-4 and TRBJ1-2; a weak D match, TRBD1 (6 bases). The CDR3 contains 13 residues. Between the trimmed V and J ends, which lost 8 bases and 6 bases, there was a span of 16 bases. The CDR3: CASRSTGWNGYTF. CDR3 bases: TGTGCCAGCCGATCCACAGGGTGGAATGGCTACACCTTC.

The rearrangement uses TRBV11-1 and TRBJ2-5; TRBD1 matches 8 bases. V lost 4 bases and J lost 2; bases outside the gene matches: 9. This CDR3 is built from 16 residues. Germline V gene data show CDR1 as SGHAT and CDR2 as FQDESV (reference sequence). The CDR3 reads CASSSPWTGSQETQYF. DNA of the CDR3: TGTGCCAGCAGCTCCCCATGGACAGGGTCACAAGAGACCCAGTACTTC.

As DNA, the CDR3 is TGTGCCAGCAGCGACCCCAGGGGCGAGCAGTACTTC. Residues: CASSDPRGEQYF. The V gene is TRBV7-9, the J gene TRBJ2-7; weak D call: TRBD1 (6 bases). Per germline, CDR1 SEHNR and CDR2 FQNEAQ (reference sequence). V lost 5 bases to trimming and J lost 6 bases, with 11 bases between them. The CDR3 has 12 amino acids.

The chain couples TRBV6-2 or TRBV6-3 to TRBJ1-6, with D tentatively TRBD1 (5 bases). The V end lost 6 bases, the J end lost 8 bases, and 17 bases lay between the germline ends. Germline V gene sequence: CDR1 MNHEY, CDR2 SVGEGT. The CDR3 is made up of 15 amino acids. In DNA form, the CDR3 reads TGTGCCAGCAGAGAACCGGGACGGACGGATTCACCCCTCCACTTT. Amino acid sequence: CASREPGRTDSPLHF.

In this sample, this clonotype turned up a few times. The rearrangement uses TRBV29-1 and TRBJ2-5; tentative D call: TRBD1 (7 bases). Trimming left V 0 bases short and J 1 base short, with 15 bases between. Germline CDR1 and CDR2: SQVTM and ANQGSEA. This CDR3 is built from 16 residues. CDR3 in DNA: TGCAGCGTTGAAGATTGGCAGGGGGGCTCCCAAGAGACCCAGTACTTC. The encoded protein is CSVEDWQGGSQETQYF.

The chain links TRBV12-3 or TRBV12-4 to TRBJ1-4; tentatively, D is TRBD1 (6 bases). This CDR3 has 15 amino acids. Deletions cut 6 bases from V and 6 bases from J, with 17 bases between. CDR3 residues: CASSPPRGSYEKLFF. The CDR3 DNA reads TGTGCCAGCAGCCCTCCAAGGGGGTCTTATGAAAAACTGTTTTTT.

This clonotype was counted a single time. CDR3 in amino acids: CASSGQGGLYEQYF. DNA for the CDR3: TGTGCCAGCAGCGGACAGGGAGGGCTCTACGAGCAGTACTTC. The chain carries TRBV7-6 and TRBJ2-7, with a tentative D call TRBD1 (8 bases). CDR3 size: 14 residues. Germline values: CDR1 SGHVS, CDR2 FNYEAQ. V was shortened by 5 bases and J by 3 bases, with 14 bases between the two germline ends.